This TCR beta chain was sequenced in a study of beta chain features in type 1 diabetes. The authors reverse transcribed all of the isolated RNA, so sequencing captured expressed TCRB transcripts. Approximately 4 million reads on average were seen across naive, central memory and regulatory T cell samples. Sequenced by immunoSEQ multiplex PCR; TCRdb stores in-frame clones only, minus some. The sample yields some 640,000 clones, about 14% seen once. In regard to this clone: Its matching antigen is unknown.

Study-wide results and caveats: Type 1 diabetes patients had TCRB CDR3s that were shorter (moderately but significantly so) in all four CD4+ subsets.

Germline loops: CDR1 SEHNR, CDR2 FQNEAQ (reference sequence). CDR3 length: 15 residues. The ends were cut back, 7 bases at V and 4 bases at J, with 16 bases in the middle. The chain carries TRBV7-9 and TRBJ2-2; D ambiguous. Specimen: naive CD4+ T cells from blood. This sequence was found in a man aged 18-30 years with type 1 diabetes. For the CDR3, the DNA is TGTGCCAGCAACATCAACCGTATTAGCACCGGGGAGCTGTTTTTT. Translation: CASNINRISTGELFF.